The 31 T cell receptor beta chains listed next were all sequenced from one sample in a study of blood T cell repertoires in COVID-19. The table came from immunoSEQ multiplex PCR; TCRdb's copy has only in-frame clones and leaves some out. Here the sample spans 280,000 or so clones, roughly 90% being singletons. Source material: PBMCs or T cells enriched from blood (not recorded which). These receptors were collected from a woman younger than 35 with acute COVID-19.

The chain couples TRBV6-5 to TRBJ1-5; the D gene is possibly TRBD1 (5 bases). There are 14 residues in the CDR3. V was pared by 6 bases and J by 0 bases, with 9 bases between. Germline-derived CDR1 and CDR2 are MNHEY and SVGAGI. The DNA of the CDR3 is TGTGCCAGCAGGCCAGGGTATAGCAATCAGCCCCAGCATTTT. This sequence encodes CASRPGYSNQPQHF.

V and J are TRBV6-6 and TRBJ2-7; D is unresolved. Germline values: CDR1 MNHNY, CDR2 SVGAGI (reference sequence). V shed 2 bases and J shed 6 bases, with 14 bases lying between them. The CDR3 spans 14 residues. Written as DNA, the CDR3 is TGTGCCAGCAGTTACCCAGACAAGGTCGGCGAGCAGTACTTC. Translating it yields CASSYPDKVGEQYF.

This chain uses TRBV10-3 with TRBJ2-3, with 11 positions matching TRBD2. V shed 4 bases and J 2 bases; nucleotides not matched to a gene: 5. CDR3 length equals 16 residues. CDR1 is ENHRY, CDR2 SYGVKD, per germline. The CDR3 sequence is CAISASTSGVTDTQYF. CDR3 DNA: TGTGCCATCAGTGCCTCGACTAGCGGGGTCACAGATACGCAGTATTTT.

This chain connects TRBV6-1 to TRBJ1-6; D gene unclear. V lost 3 bases to trimming and J lost 10 bases, with 13 bases between them. The CDR3 has 14 amino acids. Germline values: CDR1 MNHNS, CDR2 SASEGT. The CDR3 DNA is TGTGCCAGCAGTGATAGGGAGGGTTTCTCACCCCTCCACTTT. Amino acid sequence: CASSDREGFSPLHF.

The J gene is TRBJ1-1, the V gene TRBV7-9, with 7 bases matching TRBD1. CDR3 length: 12 residues. Trimming took 1 base from V and 10 from J; bases not matched to a gene: 3. CDR1 is SEHNR, CDR2 FQNEAQ, per germline (reference sequence). The CDR3 spells CASSLEGAIAFF. The CDR3 nucleotides read TGTGCCAGCAGCTTAGAGGGGGCGATAGCTTTCTTT.

This chain joins TRBV3-1 (or the pseudogene TRBV3-2) and TRBJ2-6, with 8 nucleotides matching TRBD1. The CDR3 totals 18 residues. The junction had 8 bases not matched to a gene; V was cut back by 4 bases and J by 0 bases. Germline V gene lookup returns CDR1 LGHDT and CDR2 YNNKEL (reference sequence). The CDR3 here is CASSPGTGTSSGANVLTF. In nucleotides, the CDR3 is TGTGCCAGCAGCCCCGGGACAGGTACGTCCTCTGGGGCCAACGTCCTGACTTTC.

The J gene is TRBJ2-1, the V gene TRBV27; D perhaps matches TRBD2 (5 bases). The CDR3 spans 15 residues. The V end was cut by 2 bases, the J end by 2 bases, with 10 bases between. Germline V gene sequence: CDR1 MNHEY, CDR2 SMNVEV (reference sequence). The CDR3 bases are TGTGCCAGCAGTTTAGCGGGTGTAACCTACAATGAGCAGTTCTTC. It codes for CASSLAGVTYNEQFF.

V and J are TRBV7-2 and TRBJ2-7; D is possibly TRBD2 (6 bases). This CDR3 region has 15 residues. Between the trimmed V and J ends, which lost 2 bases and 2 bases, there was a span of 13 bases. Germline CDR1 is SGHTA and CDR2 is FQGNSA. The CDR3 loop is CASSLLGGLPYEQYF. The DNA for the CDR3 is TGTGCCAGCAGCTTATTGGGGGGATTGCCCTACGAGCAGTACTTC.

CDR3 loop: CATGTSGSGDLNEQFF. In DNA, the CDR3 is TGTGCCACCGGGACTAGCGGGAGTGGGGACCTCAATGAGCAGTTCTTC. The chain links TRBV24-1 to TRBJ2-1; 14 bases map to TRBD2. The length of the CDR3 is 16 residues. CDR1 and CDR2 (germline): KGHDR, SFDVKD. V lost 9 bases and J lost 6; bases outside the gene matches: 9.

This chain links TRBV19 with TRBJ2-1, with 15 nucleotides matching TRBD2. The CDR3 has 22 amino acids. Germline-derived CDR1 and CDR2 are LNHDA and SQIVND (reference sequence). J was trimmed by 2 bases and V by 3 bases; bases with no gene match: 17. CDR3 DNA: TGTGCCAGTAGTATTGATTTCCCCGGACTAGCGGGAGGGCCCGCTACCTACAATGAGCAGTTCTTC. Translated, it gives CASSIDFPGLAGGPATYNEQFF.

This rearrangement joins TRBV6-6 to TRBJ1-4, with TRBD1 as a possible D gene (6 bases). Trimming left V 6 bases short and J 8 bases short, with 19 bases between. The CDR3 is 15 residues long. Germline V gives CDR1 MNHNY, CDR2 SVGAGI (reference sequence). The CDR3 DNA sequence: TGTGCCAGCAGAAGCGCTCAGGGGCGTGGAGAAAAACTGTTTTTT. Its protein is CASRSAQGRGEKLFF.

V is TRBV7-2 and J is TRBJ2-1, with 15 bases that match TRBD2. There are 19 residues in the CDR3. CDR1 is SGHTA, CDR2 FQGNSA, per germline. Trimming removed 5 bases from V and 6 bases from J; junction bases left unmatched: 14. The CDR3 spells CASSPMGGLAGGSGNEQFF. The CDR3, as DNA: TGTGCCAGCAGCCCGATGGGCGGACTAGCGGGAGGGTCCGGCAATGAGCAGTTCTTC. Supplemented by reference TRBV7-2 and TRBJ2-1, the full variable domain reads GAGVSQSPSNKVTEKGKDVELRCDPISGHTALYWYRQSLGQGLEFLIYFQGNSAPDKSGLPSDRFSAERTGGSVSTLTIQRTQQEDSAVYLCASSPMGGLAGGSGNEQFFGPGTRLTVL.

This clone was seen only once. The V and J genes are TRBV10-3 and TRBJ2-3; the D gene is possibly TRBD2 (7 bases). The CDR3 covers 16 residues. Germline CDR1 reads ENHRY; CDR2 reads SYGVKD. The germline V and J ends were trimmed by 3 bases and 3 bases, with 16 bases remaining between them. The CDR3 spells CAISDGGPGATDTQYF. CDR3 DNA: TGTGCCATCAGTGACGGGGGGCCGGGTGCAACAGATACGCAGTATTTT.

The chain combines TRBV5-8 with TRBJ2-1; 9 bases align to TRBD2. V was pared by 4 bases and J by 3 bases, with 14 bases of the junction left unmatched. This CDR3 region has 18 residues. The V gene's germline CDR1 is SGHTS and CDR2 YDEGEE. The DNA of the CDR3 is TGTGCCAGCAGCCGATCCGGGACTAGCCGGGGTGGCTACAATGAGCAGTTCTTC. It translates to CASSRSGTSRGGYNEQFF.

This chain uses TRBV9 with TRBJ2-7; TRBD1 is a possible D gene (5 bases). The germline CDR1 and CDR2 sequences are SGDLS and YYNGEE. The length of the CDR3 is 14 residues. V lost 0 bases, J lost 3 bases, and 10 bases lay in between. This CDR3 reads CASSVGGGYYEQYF. The CDR3 region has the DNA TGTGCCAGCAGCGTAGGGGGCGGTTACTACGAGCAGTACTTC. Full variable domain (missing parts from reference TRBV9 and TRBJ2-7): DSGVTQTPKHLITATGQRVTLRCSPRSGDLSVYWYQQSLDQGLQFLIQYYNGEERAKGNILERFSAQQFPDLHSELNLSSLELGDSALYFCASSVGGGYYEQYFGPGTRLTVT.

This chain links TRBV7-8 with TRBJ2-7; 8 nucleotides agree with TRBD2. The CDR3 totals 15 residues. CDR1 is SGHVS and CDR2 is FQNEAQ in the germline V gene. The V segment lost 11 bases and the J segment 6 bases; nucleotides outside the gene matches: 18. In nucleotides, the CDR3 is TGTGCCGTCACCCTCAAGCGGGAGTTTGTCTCCGAGCAGTACTTC. Protein product: CAVTLKREFVSEQYF.

The CDR3 DNA is TGTGCCAGCAGGGGACCTTTCGGCCCGAGACTAGCGGGGATCCACAATGAGCAGTTCTTC. This sequence encodes CASRGPFGPRLAGIHNEQFF. The V call is TRBV28, the J call TRBJ2-1; 11 bases align to TRBD2. Germline V lookup: CDR1 MDHEN, CDR2 SYDVKM. Trimming removed 6 bases from V and 5 bases from J; junction bases left unmatched: 21. The CDR3 has 20 residues.

The chain is built from TRBV10-1 and TRBJ2-3; perhaps TRBD2 as D (5 bases). The germline V and J ends were trimmed by 2 bases and 3 bases, with 21 bases remaining between them. The germline gives CDR1 WNHNN, CDR2 SYGVQD (reference sequence). CDR3 length: 18 amino acids. The chain's CDR3 is CASSEPPGSSPGTDTQYF. CDR3 in DNA: TGCGCCAGCAGTGAGCCCCCGGGTTCTTCCCCGGGGACAGATACGCAGTATTTT.

The rearrangement uses TRBV7-2 and TRBJ2-4, with 14 bases identical to TRBD2. This CDR3 comprises 18 residues. V shed 1 base and J 6 bases; nucleotides not matched to a gene: 8. Per germline, CDR1 SGHTA and CDR2 FQGNSA. The CDR3 spells CASSLVGTSGRLANIQYF. The CDR3 DNA reads as TGTGCCAGCAGCTTAGTAGGGACTAGCGGGAGATTGGCAAACATTCAGTACTTC. Variable domain in full (rest from reference TRBV7-2 and TRBJ2-4): GAGVSQSPSNKVTEKGKDVELRCDPISGHTALYWYRQSLGQGLEFLIYFQGNSAPDKSGLPSDRFSAERTGGSVSTLTIQRTQQEDSAVYLCASSLVGTSGRLANIQYFGAGTRLSVL.

The J gene is TRBJ2-7, the V gene TRBV7-8; D gene uncertain. The CDR3 has 16 residues. Germline-derived CDR1 and CDR2 are SGHVS and FQNEAQ. V lost 1 base and J 4 bases, leaving 17 bases between the germline ends. The CDR3 loop reads CASSLGGDQRKYEQYF. The CDR3 region has the DNA TGTGCCAGCAGCTTAGGAGGCGACCAGAGGAAATACGAGCAGTACTTC.

The chain has TRBV14 and TRBJ2-5; TRBD2 matches at 7 bases. Per germline, CDR1 SGHDN and CDR2 FVKESK. This CDR3 is built from 15 residues. The ends lost 4 bases at V and 5 bases at J; junction bases unmatched: 10. CDR3 nucleotides: TGTGCCAGCAGCCTGCGGACTAGTCGAGCGGAGACCCAGTACTTC. This gives the protein CASSLRTSRAETQYF.

In the case of this clone: Within the sample, other DNA sequences also encode this same CDR3. The chain links TRBV27 to TRBJ2-7; D is uncertain. The CDR3 is 12 amino acids. Germline lookup yields CDR1 MNHEY and CDR2 SMNVEV (reference sequence). V was cut by 4 bases and J by 1 base, with 5 bases left in between. The CDR3 DNA follows: TGTGCCAGCAGTTCTTCTTCCTACGAGCAGTACTTC. It codes for CASSSSSYEQYF.

The CDR3 DNA is TGTGCCAGCAGCTTATTAACAGGGGCCGGGGAGCTGTTTTTT. It encodes CASSLLTGAGELFF. The rearrangement joins TRBV5-6 to TRBJ2-2; 7 bases agree with TRBD1. This CDR3 has 14 amino acids. CDR1 SGHDT and CDR2 YYEEEE come from the germline V gene. V lost 2 bases and J lost 6; bases outside the gene matches: 4.

A word on this clone: This sample also contains other DNA sequences that code for the same CDR3. The rearrangement joins TRBV2 to TRBJ1-5; D possibly corresponds to TRBD1 (5 bases). CDR3 length: 13 residues. Germline-derived CDR1 and CDR2 are SNHLY and FYNNEI. The V and J ends lost 6 bases and 0 bases respectively, with 6 bases between them. This CDR3 is CASRTDSNQPQHF. CDR3 nucleotide sequence: TGTGCCAGCAGGACAGATAGCAATCAGCCCCAGCATTTT.

V usage is TRBV18 and J usage is TRBJ2-2, with TRBD2 matching over 8 bases. The CDR3 covers 19 residues. CDR1 and CDR2 from the germline V gene are KGHSH and LQKENI. The V gene end was trimmed by 5 bases and the J gene end by 2 bases; junction bases not matched to a gene: 16. Written as DNA, the CDR3 is TGTGCCAGCTCATACGACCGGGCAGCGGGAGTCCTAAACACCGGGGAGCTGTTTTTT. Its protein product is CASSYDRAAGVLNTGELFF. Variable domain in full (rest from reference TRBV18 and TRBJ2-2): NAGVMQNPRHLVRRRGQEARLRCSPMKGHSHVYWYRQLPEEGLKFMVYLQKENIIDESGMPKERFSAEFPKEGPSILRIQQVVRGDSAAYFCASSYDRAAGVLNTGELFFGEGSRLTVL.

This clone was seen a handful of times. The gene calls are TRBV6-5 and TRBJ1-6; D perhaps matches TRBD1 (6 bases). With 7 bases removed from V and 9 bases from J, the gap between germline ends came to 13 bases. Per the germline V gene, CDR1 is MNHEY and CDR2 is SVGAGI. CDR3 length: 13 amino acids. The CDR3 loop reads CASMRAGVSPLHF. CDR3 nucleotides: TGTGCCAGCATGCGGGCAGGGGTTTCACCCCTCCACTTT.

In its sample, this clone was seen once. The chain combines TRBV4-1 with TRBJ2-7, with 7 bases lining up with TRBD1. The CDR3 extends over 16 amino acids. The germline CDR1 and CDR2 sequences are MGHRA and YSYEKL. Unmatched junction bases numbered 7, after V lost 0 bases and J lost 2 bases. The CDR3 sequence is CASSQEGGQRTYEQYF. The CDR3 DNA reads as TGCGCCAGCAGCCAAGAAGGGGGACAGCGAACCTACGAGCAGTACTTC.

This clone came up many times. This chain joins TRBV11-2 and TRBJ2-3; 7 bases fit TRBD1. The trim removed 5 bases at V and 0 bases at J, leaving 5 bases unmatched. Germline V gene sequence: CDR1 SGHAT, CDR2 FQNNGV. The CDR3 length is 15 residues. DNA of the CDR3: TGTGCCAGCAGCCTTGGGACAGCTAGCACAGATACGCAGTATTTT. As protein: CASSLGTASTDTQYF.

V usage is TRBV5-8 and J usage is TRBJ2-3, with TRBD1 matching 8 bases. The CDR3 is made up of 14 amino acids. Germline V lookup: CDR1 SGHTS, CDR2 YDEGEE. The V and J ends lost 2 bases and 3 bases, in that order; junction bases with no gene match: 2. DNA for the CDR3: TGTGCCAGCAGCTTCAGACAGGGGACAGATACGCAGTATTTT. Amino acid sequence: CASSFRQGTDTQYF. Looking up the rest from reference TRBV5-8 and TRBJ2-3 gives the full variable domain: EAGVTQSPTHLIKTRGQQATLRCSPISGHTSVYWYQQALGLGLQFLLWYDEGEERNRGNFPPRFSGRQFPNYSSELNVNALELEDSALYLCASSFRQGTDTQYFGPGTRLTVL.

The gene calls are TRBV27 and TRBJ2-3; D unresolved. V was trimmed by 3 bases and J by 4 bases, leaving 20 bases between them. This CDR3 is built from 17 residues. CDR1 MNHEY and CDR2 SMNVEV come from the germline V gene (reference sequence). Here the CDR3 reads CASSFFEARPKPDTQYF. The CDR3, as DNA: TGTGCCAGCAGTTTCTTTGAGGCCCGACCCAAGCCAGATACGCAGTATTTT.

The chain combines TRBV29-1 with TRBJ2-7, with TRBD2 identical over 7 bases. V trimming: 7 bases; J trimming: 2 bases; junction bases outside the gene matches: 11. Germline V gene lookup returns CDR1 SQVTM and CDR2 ANQGSEA. The CDR3 length is 14 residues. The CDR3 protein is CSGSRSGMPYEQYF. The CDR3 bases are TGCAGCGGAAGTAGGAGCGGGATGCCCTACGAGCAGTACTTC.